A single sample is the source of the 31 T cell receptor beta chains below, sequenced in a study of neurological immune-mediated disorders. MiXCR, applied by TCRdb to the 5' RACE reads, yields one record per CDR3 protein. The profile shows almost 30,000 distinct CDR3 sequences, about an eighth of them singletons. What was sequenced was PBMCs. These receptor sequences come from a woman aged 60-75 years in good health.

The chain employs TRBV7-9 and TRBJ2-7, with D perhaps matching TRBD1 or TRBD2 (6 bases each). Looked up from germline, CDR1 is SEHNR and CDR2 is FQNEAQ (reference sequence). The CDR3 length is 15 residues. Deletions cut 8 bases from V and 3 bases from J, with 20 bases between. CDR3 sequence: CASGVGPRGVYEQYF. CDR3 nucleotide sequence: TGTGCCAGCGGAGTCGGGCCTAGGGGGGTCTACGAGCAGTACTTC.

The sample holds many counts of this clonotype. The chain has TRBV29-1 and TRBJ2-5; TRBD1 agrees at 7 bases. V lost 7 bases and J lost 5; bases outside the gene matches: 10. CDR3 length: 13 amino acids. Germline lookup yields CDR1 SQVTM and CDR2 ANQGSEA. CDR3 DNA sequence: TGCAGCGCCGTTGACAGGGTCTGGGAGACCCAGTACTTC. Translated, it gives CSAVDRVWETQYF.

This clonotype was seen repeatedly, ten times or more. The CDR3, as DNA: TGTGCCAGCAGTTTTTCGGGGGCTGATACGCAGTATTTT. Translating gives CASSFSGADTQYF. The chain is built from TRBV27 and TRBJ2-3; the D call may be TRBD1 or TRBD2 (6 bases each). V shed 3 bases and J shed 6 bases, with 10 bases lying between them. The CDR3 has 13 amino acids. CDR1 and CDR2 (germline): MNHEY, SMNVEV (reference sequence).

This clonotype was detected ten times or more. This chain uses TRBV10-3 with TRBJ2-3; possibly TRBD2 for D (5 bases). Germline V CDR1 and CDR2: ENHRY, SYGVKD. V lost 5 bases and J lost 1, with 7 bases in between. The CDR3 runs to 13 residues. In nucleotides, the CDR3 is TGTGCCATCAGTCCCGGGGGCACAGATACGCAGTATTTT. Translation gives CAISPGGTDTQYF.

At least ten counts were recorded for this clonotype. This chain's CDR3 is CASSQDYGRGLYQPQHF. The CDR3 DNA is TGCGCCAGCAGCCAAGATTACGGCAGGGGGCTATATCAGCCCCAGCATTTT. The V call is TRBV4-3, the J call TRBJ1-5, with TRBD1 matching 8 bases. The V gene end was trimmed by 0 bases and the J gene end by 5 bases; junction bases not matched to a gene: 9. The germline gives CDR1 LGHNA, CDR2 YSLEER. The CDR3 covers 17 residues.

Ten or more counts support this clonotype. The chain has TRBV28 and TRBJ2-3; the D gene is possibly TRBD2 (7 bases). V was trimmed by 9 bases and J by 4 bases, leaving 14 bases between them. The CDR3 contains 13 residues. The V gene's germline CDR1 is MDHEN and CDR2 SYDVKM. The CDR3 DNA reads TGTGCCAGTGTGGGGGGGGCCCCAGATACGCAGTATTTT. The encoded protein is CASVGGAPDTQYF.

This clonotype has a count of ten or more. The rearrangement joins TRBV5-1 to TRBJ2-1, with 12 bases lining up with TRBD2. Germline V gene sequence: CDR1 SGHRS, CDR2 YFSETQ. V lost 3 bases and J lost 2; bases outside the gene matches: 3. The CDR3 spans 16 residues. The CDR3 here is CASSYLAGGAYNEQFF. The DNA for the CDR3 is TGCGCCAGCAGCTATCTAGCGGGGGGGGCCTACAATGAGCAGTTCTTC.

The V gene is TRBV6-2 or TRBV6-3, the J gene TRBJ2-7; D uncertain. The V end was cut by 5 bases, the J end by 1 base, with 33 bases between. The CDR3 loop spans 21 amino acids. Germline CDR1 is MNHEY and CDR2 is SVGEGT. CDR3 coding DNA: TGTGCCAGCAGTCCCCTCGGTAGGGCCAAGGTGGGAAGGACGACATCCTACGAGCAGTACTTC. Protein product: CASSPLGRAKVGRTTSYEQYF.

This clonotype was picked up many times. The chain joins TRBV20-1 to TRBJ2-7; the match to TRBD1 covers 11 bases. Per germline, CDR1 DFQATT and CDR2 SNEGSKA (reference sequence). This CDR3 is built from 15 residues. The trim removed 3 bases at V and 1 base at J, leaving 5 bases unmatched. This CDR3 reads CSASGQGANSYEQYF. Written as DNA, the CDR3 is TGCAGTGCTAGCGGACAGGGGGCTAATTCCTACGAGCAGTACTTC.

V and J are TRBV4-3 and TRBJ2-5; 8 bases align to TRBD1. CDR1 LGHNA and CDR2 YSLEER come from the germline V gene. J gave up 11 bases and V 0 bases, and 11 bases lay outside the gene matches. The CDR3 has 15 amino acids. The CDR3 DNA is TGCGCCAGCAGCCAAGAGGTCTTACAGGGGGGTGAACAGTACTTC. As protein: CASSQEVLQGGEQYF.

This clonotype was counted at least ten times. The chain recombines TRBV2 with TRBJ1-2; D is undetermined. The CDR3 has 12 residues. Between the trimmed V and J ends, which lost 2 bases and 4 bases, there was a span of 5 bases. CDR1 and CDR2 (germline): SNHLY, FYNNEI. The CDR3 sequence is CASSENSYGYTF. As DNA, the CDR3 is TGTGCCAGCAGTGAAAACAGCTATGGCTACACCTTC.

This clonotype has a count of ten or more. The rearrangement links TRBV5-1 to TRBJ2-7; D is possibly TRBD1 or TRBD2 (6 bases each). Germline loops: CDR1 SGHRS, CDR2 YFSETQ. V was shortened by 0 bases and J by 3 bases, with 10 bases between the two germline ends. The CDR3 totals 14 residues. Here the CDR3 reads CASSLAGASYEQYF. CDR3 nucleotide sequence: TGCGCCAGCAGCTTGGCGGGGGCGAGCTACGAGCAGTACTTC.

This chain uses TRBV7-9 with TRBJ1-5, with 12 positions matching TRBD1. J lost 5 bases, V lost 5 bases, and 4 bases had no gene match. This CDR3 is built from 15 residues. The V gene's germline CDR1 is SEHNR and CDR2 FQNEAQ (reference sequence). The CDR3 sequence is CASSDGTGGDQPQHF. DNA of the CDR3: TGTGCCAGCAGCGACGGGACAGGGGGCGATCAGCCCCAGCATTTT.

This clonotype was picked up many times. The rearrangement links TRBV29-1 to TRBJ2-5, with 8 bases matching TRBD1. The CDR3 is made up of 15 amino acids. With V trimmed by 7 bases and J by 7 bases, 17 bases remained unmatched. CDR1 is SQVTM and CDR2 is ANQGSEA in the germline V gene. CDR3 amino acids: CSGGQDTFEGGTQYF. The CDR3 DNA sequence: TGCAGCGGGGGACAGGATACCTTCGAGGGAGGGACCCAGTACTTC.

This clonotype was seen many times. V gene TRBV11-1 combines with J gene TRBJ2-5, with D hard to call. V gave up 2 bases and J gave up 0 bases, with 13 bases separating them. Germline values: CDR1 SGHAT, CDR2 FQDESV (reference sequence). The CDR3 is made up of 16 amino acids. The CDR3 loop reads CASSLPKGLYQETQYF. For the CDR3, the DNA is TGTGCCAGCAGCTTACCAAAGGGATTGTACCAAGAGACCCAGTACTTC.

The table lists this clonotype with many counts. The rearrangement links TRBV5-1 to TRBJ1-6; D might be TRBD1 (5 bases). The germline CDR1 and CDR2 sequences are SGHRS and YFSETQ. The CDR3 is 14 amino acids. The V end lost 4 bases, the J end lost 6 bases, and 11 bases lay between the germline ends. The CDR3 coding sequence is TGCGCCAGCAGCCCTTCGGGGGGTAATTCACCCCTCCACTTT. This translates into CASSPSGGNSPLHF.

The gene calls are TRBV7-6 and TRBJ1-2; 7 bases are a match to TRBD1. V was clipped by 1 base and J by 2 bases; unmatched bases: 16. The germline CDR1 and CDR2 sequences are SGHVS and FNYEAQ. The CDR3 has 19 amino acids. The CDR3 reads CASSLGDATGSGANYGYTF. The CDR3 nucleotides are TGTGCCAGCAGCTTAGGGGATGCGACAGGGAGCGGGGCGAACTATGGCTACACCTTC.

This clonotype was counted ten times or more. V and J are TRBV11-2 and TRBJ2-3, with D tentatively TRBD1 or TRBD2 (5 bases each). Germline V gene lookup returns CDR1 SGHAT and CDR2 FQNNGV. The CDR3 loop spans 13 amino acids. Trimming pared 5 bases from V and 1 base from J, leaving 7 bases between. The CDR3 nucleotides are TGTGCCAGCAGCCGGGACCGCACAGATACGCAGTATTTT. This codes for CASSRDRTDTQYF.

This clonotype was counted at least ten times. The V and J genes are TRBV20-1 and TRBJ1-2, with 8 positions matching TRBD1. The V and J ends lost 5 bases and 6 bases, in that order; junction bases with no gene match: 11. The germline CDR1 and CDR2 sequences are DFQATT and SNEGSKA (reference sequence). The CDR3 is 14 residues long. DNA for the CDR3: TGCAGTGCTCCCTCACCGGGACAGGCACATGGCTACACCTTC. It translates to CSAPSPGQAHGYTF.

This clonotype has at least ten counts. This chain uses TRBV7-2 with TRBJ1-1, with 7 bases fitting TRBD1. This CDR3 contains 15 residues. From germline, CDR1 is SGHTA and CDR2 FQGNSA. V was pared by 4 bases and J by 5 bases, with 10 bases of the junction left unmatched. The CDR3 DNA reads TGTGCCAGCAGCTATCGACAGGGACCGGGAACTGAAGCTTTCTTT. This codes for CASSYRQGPGTEAFF.

At least ten counts were recorded for this clonotype. J is TRBJ1-1 and V is TRBV5-1; 8 bases fit TRBD1. Germline trimming cut 1 base from V and 6 bases from J; bases unmatched to any gene: 5. This CDR3 has 14 residues. The germline gives CDR1 SGHRS, CDR2 YFSETQ. In DNA form, the CDR3 reads TGCGCCAGCAGCTTGAGGACAGGGAGGGCTGAAGCTTTCTTT. It specifies CASSLRTGRAEAFF.

The chain couples TRBV7-2 to TRBJ1-2, with TRBD1 matching over 8 bases. Germline V lookup: CDR1 SGHTA, CDR2 FQGNSA. CDR3 length: 15 amino acids. V lost 2 bases to trimming and J lost 9 bases; unmatched junction nucleotides: 11. CDR3 protein: CASSLLSGGRYCYTF. CDR3 coding DNA: TGTGCCAGCAGCTTACTTTCAGGGGGCAGGTATTGCTACACCTTC.

This clonotype was counted ten times or more. V gene TRBV4-1 combines with J gene TRBJ1-2, with D uncertain. The CDR3 sequence is 17 residues long. Germline V gene sequence: CDR1 MGHRA, CDR2 YSYEKL. V gave up 0 bases and J gave up 7 bases, with 21 bases separating them. The CDR3 is CASSQDGTPGREVGYTF. The CDR3 coding sequence is TGCGCCAGCAGCCAAGATGGCACCCCCGGACGAGAGGTTGGCTACACCTTC.

In this sample, this clonotype turned up many times. The V and J genes are TRBV10-3 and TRBJ1-6; D call uncertain. There are 12 residues in the CDR3. Germline CDR1 ENHRY, CDR2 SYGVKD. V shed 4 bases and J shed 8 bases, with 6 bases lying between them. For the CDR3, the DNA is TGTGCCATCAGTGCGCGGGATTCACCCCTCCACTTT. Translated: CAISARDSPLHF.

This clonotype was counted many times. The CDR3 protein is CASSLTDNQPQHF. CDR3 DNA sequence: TGTGCCAGCAGTTTAACAGATAATCAGCCCCAGCATTTT. The chain is built from TRBV12-3 or TRBV12-4 and TRBJ1-5; D gene ambiguous. Trimming took off 2 bases at V and 4 bases at J, with 6 bases between the two ends. The CDR3 totals 13 residues.

The table lists this clonotype with many counts. V is TRBV20-1 and J is TRBJ1-1, with D unclear. CDR1 DFQATT and CDR2 SNEGSKA come from the germline V gene (reference sequence). Trimming cost V 6 bases and J 6 bases, with 20 bases left between them. This CDR3 has 14 residues. The CDR3 DNA sequence: TGCAGTGCCTCTCAGTACAGAAGGGTGCCTGAAGCTTTCTTT. It codes for CSASQYRRVPEAFF.

At least ten counts were recorded for this clonotype. The J gene is TRBJ2-2, the V gene TRBV20-1; 8 nucleotides line up with TRBD1. This CDR3 contains 13 residues. V was pared by 6 bases and J by 5 bases, with 5 bases of the junction left unmatched. CDR1 is DFQATT, CDR2 SNEGSKA, per germline (reference sequence). CDR3 in DNA: TGCAGTGCGTGGACAGGGAGGACCGGGGAGCTGTTTTTT. It is translated as CSAWTGRTGELFF.

On this clonotype: Germline is not matched at one junction end, which may reflect a read error. This chain uses TRBV6-2 or TRBV6-3 with TRBJ1-5, with D perhaps TRBD1 (5 bases). This CDR3 region has 18 residues. Germline lookup yields CDR1 MNHEY and CDR2 SVGEGT. The CDR3, as DNA: TGTGCCAGCAGTTATGATCGGTTCCCGGGGGGGAGAAATCAGCCCCAGCACTTT. It is translated as CASSYDRFPGGRNQPQHF.

This clonotype occurred a few times. The chain is built from TRBV3-1 and TRBJ2-2, with 12 positions matching TRBD2. The germline V gene has CDR1 LGHDT and CDR2 YNNKEL (reference sequence). J lost 5 bases, V lost 2 bases, and 9 bases had no gene match. CDR3 length equals 18 residues. The CDR3 nucleotides are TGTGCCAGCAGCCAATCACGGACTAGCGGGGCCCTTACCGGGGAGCTGTTTTTT. This translates into CASSQSRTSGALTGELFF.

This clonotype was observed a single time. A much larger clonotype is one base distant, so this may be a read error. The chain carries TRBV18 and TRBJ2-3; maybe TRBD1 (5 bases). The germline V and J ends were trimmed by 1 base and 1 base, with 9 bases remaining between them. Germline V gives CDR1 KGHSH, CDR2 LQKENI. This CDR3 is built from 15 residues. The CDR3 is CASSPRQSGTDTQYF. The CDR3 DNA follows: TGTGCCAGCTCACCACGACAGTCTGGCACAGATACGCAGTATTTT.

This clonotype was observed many times. This rearrangement joins TRBV3-1 to TRBJ1-1, with D uncertain. The CDR3 totals 14 residues. Trimming removed 3 bases from V and 1 base from J, with 9 bases in between. The germline gives CDR1 LGHDT, CDR2 YNNKEL (reference sequence). CDR3 nucleotide sequence: TGTGCCAGCAGCCATAATTCGGGGAACACTGAAGCTTTCTTT. It codes for CASSHNSGNTEAFF.